This entry lists 22 T cell receptor beta chains sequenced from one sample in a study of blood T cell repertoires in COVID-19. Sequencing used immunoSEQ multiplex PCR; TCRdb keeps in-frame clones, though not all of them. The sample has roughly 120,000 clones, around 77% seen once; the top ten hold 7.9%. The sample was peripheral blood. The origin of the receptors is a human donor in a cohort sampled during active COVID-19.

The chain links TRBV6-1 to TRBJ1-3; no reliable D call. Germline V gene data show CDR1 as MNHNS and CDR2 as SASEGT. The CDR3 sequence is 13 residues long. V gave up 0 bases and J gave up 9 bases, with 9 bases separating them. The DNA of the CDR3 is TGTGCCAGCAGTGAAGCTTCTGGAGTCACCATATATTTT. The encoded protein is CASSEASGVTIYF.

The rearrangement uses TRBV9 and TRBJ2-7; no firm D call. Germline V gene sequence: CDR1 SGDLS, CDR2 YYNGEE. The length of the CDR3 is 13 residues. Trimming stripped 3 bases from V and 7 bases from J, with 14 bases between. This chain's CDR3 is CASSGGGSGEQYF. The CDR3 nucleotides read TGTGCCAGCAGCGGCGGCGGATCTGGTGAGCAGTACTTC.

The chain couples TRBV19 to TRBJ1-1; TRBD1 aligns across 8 bases. CDR3 length: 17 amino acids. After removal of 5 bases from V and 1 base from J, the junction contained 12 bases not matched to a gene. The germline gives CDR1 LNHDA, CDR2 SQIVND (reference sequence). The CDR3 here is CASSDVGQGLWNTEAFF. In DNA form, the CDR3 reads TGTGCCAGTAGTGACGTCGGACAGGGCTTATGGAACACTGAAGCTTTCTTT.

V and J are TRBV11-2 and TRBJ2-7; 8 bases map to TRBD1. Losses at the gene ends were 5 bases for V and 4 bases for J; bases not matched to a gene: 10. The CDR3 consists of 15 residues. The germline V gene encodes CDR1 SGHAT and CDR2 FQNNGV. CDR3 sequence: CASSTGTGKLYEQYF. CDR3 in DNA: TGTGCCAGCAGCACAGGGACAGGCAAATTATACGAGCAGTACTTC. Combining the CDR3 with reference TRBV11-2 and TRBJ2-7 gives the whole variable domain EAGVAQSPRYKIIEKRQSVAFWCNPISGHATLYWYQQILGQGPKLLIQFQNNGVVDDSQLPKDRFSAERLKGVDSTLKIQPAKLEDSAVYLCASSTGTGKLYEQYFGPGTRLTVT.

This clone was counted at least ten times. The chain has TRBV6-1 and TRBJ2-7; D not resolved. The V end lost 0 bases, the J end lost 6 bases, and 9 bases lay between the germline ends. Germline V lookup: CDR1 MNHNS, CDR2 SASEGT. The CDR3 has 13 residues. The CDR3 sequence is CASSEAWQFEQYF. CDR3 nucleotide sequence: TGTGCCAGCAGTGAAGCGTGGCAGTTCGAGCAGTACTTC.

J is TRBJ2-7 and V is TRBV29-1; 9 bases are shared with TRBD1. Germline V gives CDR1 SQVTM, CDR2 ANQGSEA. The CDR3 has 13 amino acids. J gave up 4 bases and V 4 bases, and 5 bases lay outside the gene matches. The CDR3 reads CSVAPGQGYEQYF. The CDR3 DNA sequence: TGCAGCGTTGCCCCGGGACAGGGATACGAGCAGTACTTC.

This sequence joins TRBV11-3 and TRBJ2-3; D gene unclear. Germline V lookup: CDR1 SGHNT, CDR2 YENEEA. CDR3 length: 14 residues. V shed 3 bases and J shed 0 bases, with 7 bases lying between them. The CDR3 sequence: CASSLVASTDTQYF. The DNA for the CDR3 is TGTGCCAGCAGCTTGGTGGCTAGCACAGATACGCAGTATTTT.

The chain's CDR3 is CASSPYRGAYEQYF. In DNA form, the CDR3 reads TGTGCCAGCAGTCCTTACAGGGGCGCCTACGAGCAGTACTTC. V gene TRBV2 combines with J gene TRBJ2-7; 7 bases agree with TRBD1. Germline lookup yields CDR1 SNHLY and CDR2 FYNNEI. CDR3 size: 14 residues. V lost 5 bases, J lost 2 bases, and 6 bases stayed unmatched.

This rearrangement joins TRBV5-6 to TRBJ1-2, with TRBD1 identical over 11 bases. The germline CDR1 and CDR2 sequences are SGHDT and YYEEEE. The V and J ends lost 4 bases and 4 bases, in that order; junction bases with no gene match: 6. There are 15 residues in the CDR3. The CDR3: CASSTTGTGGYGYTF. CDR3 bases: TGTGCCAGCAGCACCACCGGGACAGGGGGCTATGGCTACACCTTC.

This clone was observed once. The CDR3 loop reads CASSLFGAAGSYEQYF. DNA for the CDR3: TGTGCCAGCAGTTTATTCGGTGCAGCGGGGAGCTACGAGCAGTACTTC. V is TRBV28 and J is TRBJ2-7, with 7 positions matching TRBD2. Per the germline V gene, CDR1 is MDHEN and CDR2 is SYDVKM. Trimming cost V 1 base and J 3 bases; bases outside gene matches: 9. The CDR3 contains 16 residues. Variable domain in full (rest from reference TRBV28 and TRBJ2-7): DVKVTQSSRYLVKRTGEKVFLECVQDMDHENMFWYRQDPGLGLRLIYFSYDVKMKEKGDIPEGYSVSREKKERFSLILESASTNQTSMYLCASSLFGAAGSYEQYFGPGTRLTVT.

The chain is built from TRBV5-5 and TRBJ2-7; perhaps TRBD2 as D (6 bases). Germline CDR1 reads SGHKS; CDR2 reads YYEKEE (reference sequence). The V gene lost 0 bases and the J gene lost 0 bases, with 10 bases spanning the gap. The CDR3 loop spans 15 amino acids. CDR3 protein: CASSLEAGPSYEQYF. CDR3 bases: TGTGCCAGCAGCTTGGAAGCGGGCCCCTCCTACGAGCAGTACTTC.

In this sample, this clone turned up once. The chain combines TRBV24-1 with TRBJ2-7; D not resolved. There are 13 residues in the CDR3. Germline CDR1 KGHDR, CDR2 SFDVKD. Trimming pared 2 bases from V and 6 bases from J, leaving 10 bases between. The CDR3, as DNA: TGTGCCACCAGTGATTCATCAGGTAGCGAGCAGTACTTC. Translating gives CATSDSSGSEQYF.

The V and J genes are TRBV5-5 and TRBJ2-5; TRBD1 matches 11 bases. This CDR3 is 15 amino acids long. The junction had 4 bases not matched to a gene; V was cut back by 4 bases and J by 2 bases. Germline lookup yields CDR1 SGHKS and CDR2 YYEKEE (reference sequence). The CDR3 loop reads CASSPGTGGQETQYF. DNA of the CDR3: TGTGCCAGCAGCCCGGGGACAGGGGGACAAGAGACCCAGTACTTC.

The chain has TRBV30 and TRBJ1-4; D possibly corresponds to TRBD1 (6 bases). V was cut by 5 bases and J by 8 bases, with 12 bases left in between. The CDR3 totals 12 residues. Per the germline V gene, CDR1 is GTSNPN and CDR2 is SVGIG (reference sequence). CDR3 sequence (DNA): TGTGCCTGGGCCGGGACACAAGAAAAACTGTTTTTT. This gives the protein CAWAGTQEKLFF.

This clone was detected a few times. V is TRBV29-1 and J is TRBJ1-2; D is perhaps TRBD1 (5 bases). This CDR3 has 12 amino acids. The V and J ends lost 3 bases and 3 bases respectively, with 8 bases between them. In germline, CDR1 is SQVTM, CDR2 ANQGSEA. DNA for the CDR3: TGCAGCGTTGACCAGGGTGACTATGGCTACACCTTC. Translation gives CSVDQGDYGYTF.

V and J are TRBV21-1 and TRBJ2-3; TRBD2, the table's D call, lacks a check against the DNA. TRBV21-1 is assigned pseudogene status. The CDR3 consists of 16 residues. CDR3: CASSNPRGASTDTQYF. As DNA, the CDR3 is TGTGCCAGCAGCAACCCCCGGGGGGCTAGCACAGATACGCAGTATTTT.

This rearrangement joins TRBV7-8 to TRBJ1-5, with unresolved D. The CDR3 spans 15 residues. Trimming took 1 base from V and 1 from J, leaving 8 bases between them. Germline CDR1 and CDR2: SGHVS and FQNEAQ. CDR3 sequence (DNA): TGTGCCAGCAGCTTAGGCGAATCGAGCAATCAGCCCCAGCATTTT. This translates into CASSLGESSNQPQHF.

This chain connects TRBV9 to TRBJ1-2; D may be TRBD1 (5 bases). The germline V gene encodes CDR1 SGDLS and CDR2 YYNGEE. This CDR3 is 15 amino acids long. Trimming removed 2 bases at V and 0 bases at J, with 11 bases between. The CDR3 DNA reads as TGTGCCAGCAGCGTCAGGGCAGGAGCTAACTATGGCTACACCTTC. Protein: CASSVRAGANYGYTF. The full variable domain, completed using reference TRBV9 and TRBJ1-2, is DSGVTQTPKHLITATGQRVTLRCSPRSGDLSVYWYQQSLDQGLQFLIQYYNGEERAKGNILERFSAQQFPDLHSELNLSSLELGDSALYFCASSVRAGANYGYTFGSGTRLTVV.

V gene TRBV6-5 combines with J gene TRBJ1-2; tentatively, D is TRBD1 (6 bases). CDR3 length equals 14 residues. The ends were cut back, 6 bases at V and 3 bases at J, with 14 bases in the middle. Germline V lookup: CDR1 MNHEY, CDR2 SVGAGI. CDR3 residues: CASSRTEFDYGYTF. The CDR3, as DNA: TGTGCCAGCAGCCGGACAGAGTTTGACTATGGCTACACCTTC.

V is TRBV7-6 and J is TRBJ2-7, with TRBD2 matching over 11 bases. Trimming took 4 bases from V and 3 from J; bases not matched to a gene: 17. Looked up from germline, CDR1 is SGHVS and CDR2 is FNYEAQ. The CDR3 runs 19 residues. The chain's CDR3 is CASSSPRWGSGRADYEQYF. The CDR3 bases are TGTGCCAGCAGCTCCCCGAGGTGGGGTAGCGGGAGGGCCGACTACGAGCAGTACTTC. Together with reference TRBV7-6 and TRBJ2-7, the CDR3 gives the full variable domain: GAGVSQSPRYKVTKRGQDVALRCDPISGHVSLYWYRQALGQGPEFLTYFNYEAQQDKSGLPNDRFSAERPEGSISTLTIQRTEQRDSAMYRCASSSPRWGSGRADYEQYFGPGTRLTVT.

This clone was found a few times. The V and J genes are TRBV27 and TRBJ2-7, with D maybe TRBD1 (6 bases). The CDR3 spans 12 residues. The V gene lost 8 bases and the J gene lost 2 bases, with 10 bases spanning the gap. Germline CDR1 and CDR2: MNHEY and SMNVEV (reference sequence). CDR3 amino acids: CASGEGAYEQYF. In nucleotides, the CDR3 is TGTGCCAGCGGCGAGGGGGCCTACGAGCAGTACTTC.

The chain combines TRBV6-5 with TRBJ1-2, with D possibly being TRBD1 (5 bases). The CDR3 sequence is 14 residues long. With 2 bases removed from V and 2 bases from J, the gap between germline ends came to 9 bases. Germline V gives CDR1 MNHEY, CDR2 SVGAGI. CDR3 loop: CASSYGGRNYGYTF. In nucleotides, the CDR3 is TGTGCCAGCAGTTACGGGGGGAGGAACTATGGCTACACCTTC.